This T cell receptor (beta chain) came from a study of beta chain features in type 1 diabetes. Study as a whole: Cell yields, gender and age were similar in healthy donors and patients.

Regarding this clone: Its antigen is currently unknown.

What was sequenced were expressed TCRB transcripts, since all of the isolated RNA had been reverse transcribed. TCRdb's table, derived via immunoSEQ multiplex PCR, lists solely in-frame clones and lacks some. The sample lists 160,000 or so clones; 9% were seen once. Study-wide findings and caveats: cDNA-based sequencing might over-represent cells highly expressing TCR. Moderate but significant shortening of TCRB CDR3s was recorded in all four CD4+ subsets from Type 1 diabetes patients.

The CDR3 consists of 16 residues. The V gene end was trimmed by 2 bases and the J gene end by 1 base; junction bases not matched to a gene: 8. Germline V gene sequence: CDR1 GTSNPN, CDR2 SVGIG (reference sequence). This TCR came from a woman between 25 and 40 years old with type 1 diabetes. The sequencing input was central memory CD4+ T cells from blood. The genes are TRBV30 and TRBJ2-3, with 8 bases lining up with TRBD1. The CDR3 here is CAWSPRDRPRTDTQYF. DNA for the CDR3: TGTGCCTGGAGTCCCCGGGACAGGCCTCGCACAGATACGCAGTATTTT.